This section outlines one T cell receptor (beta chain) sequence together with its context. Using immunoSEQ multiplex PCR, the repertoire was profiled, and TCRdb retains in-frame clones only, with some absent. Among tens of thousands of clones listed, about 80% were seen once. These data come from a study of blood T cell repertoires in COVID-19. With 4 bases clipped from V and 8 bases from J, the junction kept 18 bases outside the gene matches. The germline V gene has CDR1 SGHDT and CDR2 YYEEEE. The CDR3 has 16 residues. Sequencing was carried out using peripheral blood. V usage is TRBV5-6 and J usage is TRBJ2-7, with TRBD2 identical over 7 bases. The sequence derives from a woman in her 70s with acute or convalescent COVID-19. DNA for the CDR3: TGTGCCAGCAGCCCTGTCGGAGGAACTTCTAGCGGCAAGCAGTACTTC. It codes for CASSPVGGTSSGKQYF. The full variable domain, its missing parts supplied by reference TRBV5-6 and TRBJ2-7, is DAGVTQSPTHLIKTRGQQVTLRCSPKSGHDTVSWYQQALGQGPQFIFQYYEEEERQRGNFPDRFSGHQFPNYSSELNVNALLLGDSALYLCASSPVGGTSSGKQYFGPGTRLTVT.